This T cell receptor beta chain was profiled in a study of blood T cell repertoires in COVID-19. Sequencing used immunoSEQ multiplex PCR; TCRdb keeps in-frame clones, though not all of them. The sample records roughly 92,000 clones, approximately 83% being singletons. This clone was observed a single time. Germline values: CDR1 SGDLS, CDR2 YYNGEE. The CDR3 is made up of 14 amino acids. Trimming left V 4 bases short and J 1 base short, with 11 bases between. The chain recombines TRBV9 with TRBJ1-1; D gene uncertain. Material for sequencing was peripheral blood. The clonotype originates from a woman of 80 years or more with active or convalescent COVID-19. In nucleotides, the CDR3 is TGTGCCAGCAGCCCCCAATCCGGGAACACTGAAGCTTTCTTT. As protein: CASSPQSGNTEAFF.